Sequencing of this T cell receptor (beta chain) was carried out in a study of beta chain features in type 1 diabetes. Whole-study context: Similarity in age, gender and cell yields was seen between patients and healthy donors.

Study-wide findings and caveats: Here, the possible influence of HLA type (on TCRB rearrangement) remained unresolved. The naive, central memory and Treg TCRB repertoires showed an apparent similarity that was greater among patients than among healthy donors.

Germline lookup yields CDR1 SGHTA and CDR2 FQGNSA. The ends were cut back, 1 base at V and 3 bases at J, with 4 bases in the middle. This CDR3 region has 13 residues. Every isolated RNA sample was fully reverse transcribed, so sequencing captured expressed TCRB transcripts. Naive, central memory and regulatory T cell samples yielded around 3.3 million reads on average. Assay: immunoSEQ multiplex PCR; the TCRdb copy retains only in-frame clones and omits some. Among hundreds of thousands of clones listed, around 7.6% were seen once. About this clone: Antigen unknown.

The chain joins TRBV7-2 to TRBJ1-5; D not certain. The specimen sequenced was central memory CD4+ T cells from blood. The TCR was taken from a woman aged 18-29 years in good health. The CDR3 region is CASSLVNNQPQHF. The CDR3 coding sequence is TGTGCCAGCAGCTTAGTGAACAATCAGCCCCAGCATTTT.